This T cell receptor (beta chain) came from a study of human T cells and chemical hapten exposure. Study background: Small discrepancies in pooled library volume mainly accounted for the varying TCR yields per sample.

TCRdb ran MiXCR on the RACE reads and lists one entry per CDR3 protein. The table records 75,000 to 100,000 distinct CDR3 sequences, over 10% of them present only once. The time point was: patch test 1, 2 weeks after DPC sensitization. Described treatment: therapeutic diphenylcyclopropenone sensitization with weekly scalp DPC. The study drew its donors from alopecia patients who were 18 to 70 years old and suitable for DPC. The sample holds many counts of this clonotype. Germline lookup yields CDR1 SEHNR and CDR2 FQNEAQ (reference sequence). Trimming took off 2 bases at V and 0 bases at J, with 5 bases between the two ends. This CDR3 has 15 residues.

This TCR was sampled from a woman aged 40 to 50 with alopecia areata. Some clones in this sample may be carry-over from other donors' samples. The sample was whole blood, taken in connection with sensitization to the hapten diphenylcyclopropenone (DPC). V and J are TRBV7-9 and TRBJ2-6, with D unresolved. CDR3 nucleotide sequence: TGTGCCAGCAGCTTAACAGTCTCTGGGGCCAACGTCCTGACTTTC. Encoded protein: CASSLTVSGANVLTF. Drawing the rest from reference TRBV7-9 and TRBJ2-6, the complete variable domain is DTGVSQNPRHKITKRGQNVTFRCDPISEHNRLYWYRQTLGQGPEFLTYFQNEAQLEKSRLLSDRFSAERPKGSFSTLEIQRTEQGDSAMYLCASSLTVSGANVLTFGAGSRLTVL.